The rows below give T cell receptor beta chains drawn from one sample of a study of immune heterogeneity within non-small cell lung tumors. TCRdb re-called the multiplex PCR reads with MiXCR, one entry per CDR3 protein. The repertoire holds some 31,000 distinct CDR3 sequences, with around 28% as singletons. Sequencing input: lung tumor tissue. These receptors came from a man aged 35 to 55 with non-small cell lung cancer. The CDR3 runs from the conserved cysteine through the conserved F or W. The D gene is left open where the match is weak. Size is stated for part of the rows, as once, few or many counts, or as a class when the clone is expanded.

d_gene: -; v_gene: TRBV6-1; abundance: many; j_gene: TRBJ1-2; CDR3nt: TGTGCCAGCAGTCCACCCGGGACGGATTTCCAGGGCTACACCTTC; CDR3aa: CASSPPGTDFQGYTF
d_gene: TRBD2; v_gene: TRBV19; abundance: few; j_gene: TRBJ2-5; CDR3nt: TGTGCCAGTAGTTCTCGGACTAGCGGGAGATACCAAGAGACCCAGTACTTC; CDR3aa: CASSSRTSGRYQETQYF
d_gene: -; v_gene: TRBV19; abundance: many; j_gene: TRBJ1-2; CDR3nt: TGTGCCAGTAGTATAGGGGGACCCCTATCCGGCTACACCTTC; CDR3aa: CASSIGGPLSGYTF
d_gene: TRBD1; v_gene: TRBV6-1; abundance: -; j_gene: TRBJ1-4; CDR3nt: TGTGCCAGCAGTCCAGACAGGGGGAGTTATGAAAAACTGTTTTTT; CDR3aa: CASSPDRGSYEKLFF
d_gene: -; v_gene: TRBV7-2; abundance: -; j_gene: TRBJ2-2; CDR3nt: TGTGCCAGCCCTCGACAGAACACCGGGGAGCTGTTTTTT; CDR3aa: CASPRQNTGELFF
d_gene: -; v_gene: TRBV7-9; abundance: many; j_gene: TRBJ1-5; CDR3nt: TGTGCCAGCAGCCGTACAGGGACCAATCAGCCCCAGCATTTT; CDR3aa: CASSRTGTNQPQHF
d_gene: -; v_gene: TRBV9; abundance: -; j_gene: TRBJ2-3; CDR3nt: TGTGCCAGCAGCGTTTACTCGGGAGATACGCAGTATTTT; CDR3aa: CASSVYSGDTQYF
d_gene: TRBD1; v_gene: TRBV6-2/TRBV6-3; abundance: many; j_gene: TRBJ2-1; CDR3nt: TGTGCCAGCAGTTACCTGGGACAGACTACCCATGAGCAGTTCTTC; CDR3aa: CASSYLGQTTHEQFF
d_gene: TRBD2; v_gene: TRBV24-1; abundance: many; j_gene: TRBJ2-1; CDR3nt: TGTGCCACCAGTGATTTCGGTAGCGGGAGCGGCTATGAGCAGTTCTTC; CDR3aa: CATSDFGSGSGYEQFF
d_gene: -; v_gene: TRBV7-8; abundance: once; j_gene: TRBJ2-5; CDR3nt: TGTGCCAGCAGACCCCGGGGGGCGGGGGAGACCCAGTACTTC; CDR3aa: CASRPRGAGETQYF
d_gene: -; v_gene: TRBV11-2; abundance: few; j_gene: TRBJ1-1; CDR3nt: TGTGCCAGCAGCCCGAGCCTTATGAACACTGAAGCTTTCTTT; CDR3aa: CASSPSLMNTEAFF
d_gene: -; v_gene: TRBV27; abundance: many; j_gene: TRBJ2-7; CDR3nt: TGTGCCAGCAGTAAAACGGACCTCCGCGAGCAGTACTTC; CDR3aa: CASSKTDLREQYF
d_gene: -; v_gene: TRBV6-2/TRBV6-3; abundance: many; j_gene: TRBJ1-2; CDR3nt: TGTGCCAGCAGTCCGATCGACACCAACTATGGCTACACCTTC; CDR3aa: CASSPIDTNYGYTF
d_gene: TRBD1; v_gene: TRBV5-1; abundance: many; j_gene: TRBJ1-2; CDR3nt: TGCGCCAGCACTGTTGACGGACAGGGGGTAAATGCCTATGGCTACACCTTC; CDR3aa: CASTVDGQGVNAYGYTF
d_gene: TRBD1; v_gene: TRBV6-2/TRBV6-3; abundance: many; j_gene: TRBJ1-5; CDR3nt: TGTGCCAGCGGAGCAGGGGGGACTCAGCCCCAGCATTTT; CDR3aa: CASGAGGTQPQHF
d_gene: -; v_gene: TRBV6-2/TRBV6-3; abundance: -; j_gene: TRBJ2-2; CDR3nt: TGTGCCAGCAGCGGATCCAGGGCGGGTAACGGGGAGCTGCTTTTT; CDR3aa: CASSGSRAGNGELLF
d_gene: -; v_gene: TRBV4-1; abundance: -; j_gene: TRBJ2-5; CDR3nt: TGCGCCAGCAGCCAAGCAGGGCTACTCCAAGAGACCCAGTACTTC; CDR3aa: CASSQAGLLQETQYF
d_gene: TRBD1; v_gene: TRBV10-3; abundance: many; j_gene: TRBJ2-7; CDR3nt: TGTGCCATCAACCCCGGGACAGGGTCGCAAGAGCAGTACTTC; CDR3aa: CAINPGTGSQEQYF
d_gene: -; v_gene: TRBV19; abundance: -; j_gene: TRBJ1-4; CDR3nt: TGTGCCAGTAGTATAGATTACAGGGAGTTAAAACTGTTTTTT; CDR3aa: CASSIDYRELKLFF
d_gene: TRBD1; v_gene: TRBV6-1; abundance: few; j_gene: TRBJ2-2; CDR3nt: TGTGCCAGCAGGCGCGCGGGACAGGAGAACACCGGGGAGCTGTTTTTT; CDR3aa: CASRRAGQENTGELFF
d_gene: TRBD1; v_gene: TRBV11-3; abundance: -; j_gene: TRBJ2-1; CDR3nt: TGTGCCAGCAGGGGGGGGACAGGGGTGTTTTCTGAGCAGTTCTTC; CDR3aa: CASRGGTGVFSEQFF
d_gene: TRBD2; v_gene: TRBV27; abundance: many; j_gene: TRBJ2-7; CDR3nt: TGTGCCAGCAGTTTATCCGGGAGGAGCTCCTACGAGCAGTACTTC; CDR3aa: CASSLSGRSSYEQYF
d_gene: -; v_gene: TRBV14; abundance: medium-sized; j_gene: TRBJ1-3; CDR3nt: TGTGCCAGCAGCCGACAGCAAATGGCTGGAAACACCATATATTTT; CDR3aa: CASSRQQMAGNTIYF
d_gene: -; v_gene: TRBV27; abundance: many; j_gene: TRBJ1-4; CDR3nt: TGTGCCAGCAGTTTTTCCCTCGGGGGGACGGAACTGTTTTTT; CDR3aa: CASSFSLGGTELFF
d_gene: TRBD1; v_gene: TRBV6-5; abundance: few; j_gene: TRBJ1-1; CDR3nt: TGTGCCAGCAGGGGCAGGGGGTATTTCGGCACTGAAGCTTTCTTT; CDR3aa: CASRGRGYFGTEAFF
d_gene: -; v_gene: TRBV20-1; abundance: -; j_gene: TRBJ2-1; CDR3nt: TGCAGTGCTGACAATTACAATGAGCAGTTCTTC; CDR3aa: CSADNYNEQFF
d_gene: -; v_gene: TRBV11-1; abundance: many; j_gene: TRBJ2-7; CDR3nt: TGTGCCAGCAGCACCACCTACGAGCAGTACTTC; CDR3aa: CASSTTYEQYF
d_gene: TRBD2; v_gene: TRBV20-1; abundance: many; j_gene: TRBJ2-1; CDR3nt: TGCAGTGCAAGACAGCTAGCGGGAGTGAGCAATGAGCAGTTCTTC; CDR3aa: CSARQLAGVSNEQFF
d_gene: -; v_gene: TRBV18; abundance: -; j_gene: TRBJ2-1; CDR3nt: TGTGCCAGCTCACCTATTCTCCTTCTTGGGAGCAATGAGCAGTTCTTC; CDR3aa: CASSPILLLGSNEQFF
d_gene: -; v_gene: TRBV11-2; abundance: -; j_gene: TRBJ2-5; CDR3nt: TGTGCCAGCAGCCTCTCGGACGTGTGGGAGACCCAGTACTTC; CDR3aa: CASSLSDVWETQYF
d_gene: TRBD2; v_gene: TRBV5-1; abundance: many; j_gene: TRBJ2-3; CDR3nt: TGCGCCAGCAGCCCGGGACTAGCGGGACAGGATACGCAGTATTTT; CDR3aa: CASSPGLAGQDTQYF
d_gene: -; v_gene: TRBV7-2; abundance: -; j_gene: TRBJ2-5; CDR3nt: TGTGCCAGCAGCTCTGGTTTGGGGAGACAAGAGACCCAGTACTTC; CDR3aa: CASSSGLGRQETQYF
d_gene: -; v_gene: TRBV12-3/TRBV12-4; abundance: many; j_gene: TRBJ2-7; CDR3nt: TGTGCCAGCAGTTTCGGGCTAGTAGGCTACGAGCAGTACTTC; CDR3aa: CASSFGLVGYEQYF
d_gene: TRBD1; v_gene: TRBV19; abundance: many; j_gene: TRBJ2-7; CDR3nt: TGTGCCAGTAGTTTCCGGACAGGTTCAACCTCCTACGAGCAGTACTTC; CDR3aa: CASSFRTGSTSYEQYF
d_gene: -; v_gene: TRBV7-3; abundance: many; j_gene: TRBJ2-3; CDR3nt: TGTGCCAGCAGCTACGGACGCACAGATACGCAGTATTTT; CDR3aa: CASSYGRTDTQYF
d_gene: TRBD1; v_gene: TRBV29-1; abundance: -; j_gene: TRBJ1-2; CDR3nt: TGCAGCGTTCAGGGACAGGGCCGGTATGGCTACACCTTC; CDR3aa: CSVQGQGRYGYTF
d_gene: TRBD2; v_gene: TRBV7-8; abundance: many; j_gene: TRBJ2-7; CDR3nt: TGTGCCAGCAGCTTAGATAGCCTTCTGTGGCGGGAGGGCCAGTTTAAGGGATACGAGCAGTACTTC; CDR3aa: CASSLDSLLWREGQFKGYEQYF
d_gene: TRBD2; v_gene: TRBV20-1; abundance: few; j_gene: TRBJ2-3; CDR3nt: TGCAGTGCTTCTCCTAGCGGGAGGACAGATACGCAGTATTTT; CDR3aa: CSASPSGRTDTQYF
d_gene: TRBD1; v_gene: TRBV6-1; abundance: many; j_gene: TRBJ1-4; CDR3nt: TGTGCCACCAGGACAGGGCCGAAAAGGCTGTTTTTT; CDR3aa: CATRTGPKRLFF
d_gene: -; v_gene: TRBV5-1; abundance: medium-sized; j_gene: TRBJ2-5; CDR3nt: TGCGCCAGCAGCTTGGGGCAAAAAGAGACCCAGTACTTC; CDR3aa: CASSLGQKETQYF
d_gene: -; v_gene: TRBV7-9; abundance: few; j_gene: TRBJ1-5; CDR3nt: TGTGCCAGCAGCTTCTCCGGTAGGGGGATATACAATCAGCCCCAGCATTTT; CDR3aa: CASSFSGRGIYNQPQHF
d_gene: TRBD1; v_gene: TRBV12-3/TRBV12-4; abundance: -; j_gene: TRBJ1-2; CDR3nt: TGTGCCAGCAGTGCCAGGGACAGAGTAGTCTATGGCTACACCTTC; CDR3aa: CASSARDRVVYGYTF
d_gene: TRBD1; v_gene: TRBV20-1; abundance: -; j_gene: TRBJ1-2; CDR3nt: TGCAGTGCTCCAGGGGGCTTCTGGGGCTATGGCTACACCTTC; CDR3aa: CSAPGGFWGYGYTF
d_gene: TRBD2; v_gene: TRBV6-1; abundance: -; j_gene: TRBJ2-1; CDR3nt: TGTGCCAGAAGTAAGAGACTAGCGGGAGCCAACTCCTACAATGAGAAGTTCTTC; CDR3aa: CARSKRLAGANSYNEKFF
d_gene: -; v_gene: TRBV7-2; abundance: many; j_gene: TRBJ1-2; CDR3nt: TGTGCCAGCAGCTTATGGGACGGGGGCTTACACACCTTC; CDR3aa: CASSLWDGGLHTF
d_gene: TRBD2; v_gene: TRBV12-3/TRBV12-4; abundance: -; j_gene: TRBJ2-1; CDR3nt: TGTGCCAGCAGTTTTGAGCGGGAGACGAATGAGCAGTTCTTC; CDR3aa: CASSFERETNEQFF